This paragraph covers one TCR beta chain sequence. The data are from a study of OX40 agonist ivuxolimab in advanced cancers. Assay used: immunoSEQ multiplex PCR; TCRdb lists only in-frame clones, some missing. This sample has about 30,000 clones, with roughly 80% found just once. Material: CD4+ or CD8+ T cells sorted from blood, obtained in a trial of the OX40 agonist ivuxolimab. The source of this sequence is an adult with an advanced solid tumor such as melanoma, head and neck, liver or kidney cancer.

CDR3 nucleotides: TGTGCCAGCAGCACAGCCCACAATGAGCAGTTCTTC. Translated, it gives CASSTAHNEQFF. The genes are TRBV5-4 and TRBJ2-1; D not resolved. The CDR3 extends over 12 amino acids. Germline loops: CDR1 SGHNT, CDR2 YYREEE (reference sequence). Trimming removed 4 bases from V and 5 bases from J, with 7 bases in between.